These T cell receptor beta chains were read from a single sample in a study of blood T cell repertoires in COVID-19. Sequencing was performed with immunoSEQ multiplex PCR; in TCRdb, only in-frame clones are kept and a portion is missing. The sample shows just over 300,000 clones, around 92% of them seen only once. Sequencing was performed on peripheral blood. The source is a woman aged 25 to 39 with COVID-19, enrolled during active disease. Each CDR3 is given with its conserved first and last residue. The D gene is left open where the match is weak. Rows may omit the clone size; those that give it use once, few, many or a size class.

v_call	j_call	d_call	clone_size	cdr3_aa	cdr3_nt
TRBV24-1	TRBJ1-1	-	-	CATSDPRGGNTEAFF	TGTGCCACCAGTGATCCCAGGGGTGGGAACACTGAAGCTTTCTTT
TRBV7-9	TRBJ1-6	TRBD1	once	CASSLLGTGYSPLHF	TGTGCCAGCAGCCTACTAGGGACAGGGTATTCACCCCTCCACTTT
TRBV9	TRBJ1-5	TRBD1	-	CASSMGQNQPQHF	TGTGCCAGCAGCATGGGACAGAATCAGCCCCAGCATTTT
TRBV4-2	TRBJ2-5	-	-	CASSQRETQYF	TGTGCCAGCAGCCAACGAGAGACCCAGTACTTC
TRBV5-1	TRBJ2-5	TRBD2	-	CASSLAEALAGQETQYF	TGCGCCAGCAGCTTGGCCGAGGCACTAGCGGGGCAAGAGACCCAGTACTTC
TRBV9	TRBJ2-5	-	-	CASSAPRGAVGETQYF	TGTGCCAGCAGCGCACCCCGGGGGGCGGTAGGAGAGACCCAGTACTTC
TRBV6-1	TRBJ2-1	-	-	CASSDVGSSYNEQFF	TGTGCCAGCAGTGATGTAGGGAGCTCCTACAATGAGCAGTTCTTC
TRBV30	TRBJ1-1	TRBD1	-	CAWKGQLGTEAFF	TGTGCCTGGAAGGGACAGTTGGGCACTGAAGCTTTCTTT
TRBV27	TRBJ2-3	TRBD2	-	CASSYLRQAGAFTDTQYF	TGTGCCAGCAGTTATCTAAGGCAAGCGGGGGCCTTCACAGATACGCAGTATTTT
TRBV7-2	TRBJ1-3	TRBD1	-	CASSLSPTGNGNTIYF	TGTGCCAGCAGCTTATCTCCGACAGGGAACGGAAACACCATATATTTT
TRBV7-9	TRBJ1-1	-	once	CASSSVFTDSLNTEAFF	TGTGCCAGCAGCTCGGTTTTTACGGACAGCCTGAACACTGAAGCTTTCTTT
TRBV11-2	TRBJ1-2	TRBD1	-	CASSFGPGTDFNGYTF	TGTGCCAGCAGTTTCGGCCCCGGGACAGATTTCAATGGCTACACCTTC
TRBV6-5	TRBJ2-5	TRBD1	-	CASSYSGQIQETQYF	TGTGCCAGCAGTTACTCGGGACAGATTCAAGAGACCCAGTACTTC
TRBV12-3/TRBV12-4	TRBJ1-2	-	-	CASSMTRGYTF	TGTGCCAGCAGTATGACTCGTGGCTACACCTTC
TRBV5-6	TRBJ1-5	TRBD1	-	CASSSDRGRPNQPQHF	TGTGCCAGCAGCTCTGACAGGGGGCGGCCCAATCAGCCCCAGCATTTT
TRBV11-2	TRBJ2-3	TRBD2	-	CASGRGIAGYTDTQYF	TGTGCCAGCGGGAGGGGAATAGCGGGGTACACAGATACGCAGTATTTT
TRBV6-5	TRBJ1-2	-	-	CASSYSREAMVSYTF	TGTGCCAGCAGTTACTCCAGGGAAGCTATGGTTAGCTACACCTTC
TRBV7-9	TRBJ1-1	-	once	CASSSQGLDTEAFF	TGTGCCAGCAGCTCCCAGGGGTTGGACACTGAAGCTTTCTTT
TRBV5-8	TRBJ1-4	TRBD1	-	CASSRGTGATNEKLFF	TGTGCCAGCAGCCGGGGGACAGGAGCAACTAATGAAAAACTGTTTTTT
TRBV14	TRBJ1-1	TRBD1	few	CASSQGTGNIWTEAFF	TGTGCCAGCAGCCAAGGGACAGGGAATATTTGGACTGAAGCTTTCTTT
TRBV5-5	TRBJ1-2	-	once	CASSLVADGLYGYTF	TGTGCCAGCAGCTTGGTTGCGGACGGACTCTATGGCTACACCTTC
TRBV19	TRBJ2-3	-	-	CASSIFLLGAPDTQYF	TGTGCCAGTAGTATCTTTCTGTTGGGGGCCCCCGATACGCAGTATTTT
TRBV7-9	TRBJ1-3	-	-	CASSPRIAPGGNTIYF	TGTGCCAGCAGCCCGCGTATTGCCCCGGGGGGAAACACCATATATTTT
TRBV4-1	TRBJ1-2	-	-	CASSLVREPIYGYTF	TGCGCCAGCAGCCTTGTAAGGGAGCCAATCTATGGCTACACCTTC
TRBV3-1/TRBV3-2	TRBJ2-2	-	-	CASSLYRRTGELFF	TGTGCCAGCAGCCTATATCGGAGGACCGGGGAGCTGTTTTTT
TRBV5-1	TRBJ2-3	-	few	CASSLAGEDTQYF	TGCGCCAGCAGCTTGGCCGGGGAAGATACGCAGTATTTT